A selection of T cell receptor beta chains follows, all from one sample in a study of breast tumors, draining lymph nodes, adjacent tissues. TCRdb reprocessed the multiplex PCR reads via MiXCR and lists one record per CDR3 protein. This table holds approximately 170,000 distinct CDR3 sequences, approximately 30% found once. Sequenced input: axillary lymph node tissue. Every receptor here comes from a female donor with breast cancer. Some clones in this sample may be carry-over from other donors' samples. Each CDR3 is given with its conserved first and last residue. Each record gives: CDR3 length, V gene, CDR3 protein.

20,TRBV19,CASSIIGLGWGSGSGNTIYF
16,TRBV15,CATSSEVDLSNQPQHF
14,TRBV12-3/TRBV12-4,CASSFRTPYNEQFF
16,TRBV6-5,CASSHSRDRGREKLFF
14,TRBV12-3/TRBV12-4,CASSDTGTGHGYTF
15,TRBV6-2/TRBV6-3,CASTQTQGRSYGYTF
13,TRBV20-1,CSARFAGTDTQYF
15,TRBV2,CASRGLRTVNTEAFF
14,TRBV6-1,CASWGWDSGNTIYF
15,TRBV7-8,CASSSPSGGNQPQHF
14,TRBV29-1,CSVEGGDKLYGYTF
15,TRBV5-1,CASSLGGAYNTEAFF
13,TRBV29-1,CSVEVAGWEKLFF
12,TRBV12-3/TRBV12-4,CASSATGETQYF
14,TRBV27,CASSYRGGTYEQYF
17,TRBV14,CASSQAFLAGYTDTQYF
15,TRBV7-9,CASSAGTGRTGELFF
13,TRBV12-3/TRBV12-4,CASSLVGSYGYTF
13,TRBV6-6,CASSYGRKETQYF
14,TRBV7-3,CASSRGQSTDTQYF
13,TRBV2,CASSAVGNQPQHF
15,TRBV7-9,CASSLAAGPTDTQYF
14,TRBV10-3,CAITNDRTGSEAFF
18,TRBV5-4,CASSLGIAGAPSYNEQFF
17,TRBV11-2,CASSLHGPNRPTDTQYF
13,TRBV20-1,CSANRDRGYEQYF
12,TRBV5-6,CASSKGVYEQYF
15,TRBV7-8,CASSSGVGGYNEQFF
17,TRBV20-1,CSASQGPRETRCVTQYF
17,TRBV7-8,CASSLGLAGGIPETQYF
15,TRBV29-1,CSLGDRGYSGSPLHF
15,TRBV7-2,CASSLVAGGPYEQYF
16,TRBV20-1,CSAFEGTAEYNQPQHF
17,TRBV19,CASSIFWTSGENNEQFF
14,TRBV12-3/TRBV12-4,CASSPGTVSSAQYF
11,TRBV2,CASSGGSPLHF